What follows are 17 T cell receptor beta chains derived from one specimen sequenced in a study of blood T cell repertoires in COVID-19. Profiled with immunoSEQ multiplex PCR; TCRdb holds only in-frame clones, not every one. The sample has fewer than 300,000 clones; about 88% are singletons. The sample comprised peripheral blood. The source of these receptors is a woman in her 40s who had recovered from COVID-19.

As for this clone: The same CDR3 is also encoded by other DNA sequences in this sample. This chain connects TRBV6-5 to TRBJ1-6; tentative D call: TRBD1 (5 bases). Trimming shortened V by 4 bases and J by 10 bases, and 11 bases separated the two germline ends. There are 13 residues in the CDR3. CDR1 is MNHEY and CDR2 is SVGAGI in the germline V gene. CDR3 region: CASSWGGGSPLHF. In nucleotides, the CDR3 is TGTGCCAGCAGTTGGGGGGGAGGGTCACCCCTCCACTTT.

J is TRBJ1-4 and V is TRBV18; D perhaps matches TRBD1 (6 bases). V was clipped by 1 base and J by 0 bases, with 15 bases between them. CDR1 KGHSH and CDR2 LQKENI come from the germline V gene. CDR3 length: 18 amino acids. CDR3 residues: CASSPRGPSTTTNEKLFF. The CDR3 DNA follows: TGTGCCAGCTCACCACGGGGGCCAAGTACAACAACTAATGAAAAACTGTTTTTT. Filled out from reference TRBV18 and TRBJ1-4, the complete variable domain reads NAGVMQNPRHLVRRRGQEARLRCSPMKGHSHVYWYRQLPEEGLKFMVYLQKENIIDESGMPKERFSAEFPKEGPSILRIQQVVRGDSAAYFCASSPRGPSTTTNEKLFFGSGTQLSVL.

V usage is TRBV11-2 and J usage is TRBJ2-7; TRBD2 aligns across 15 bases. The CDR3 covers 16 residues. V shed 7 bases and J 6 bases; nucleotides not matched to a gene: 10. CDR1 SGHAT and CDR2 FQNNGV come from the germline V gene. The CDR3 is CASIGGLAGGWGEQYF. The CDR3 region has the DNA TGTGCCAGCATCGGGGGACTAGCGGGAGGATGGGGCGAGCAGTACTTC.

The chain combines TRBV12-5 with TRBJ2-2, with TRBD2 matching over 13 bases. Germline CDR1 and CDR2: LGHNT and FRNRAP. J was trimmed by 6 bases and V by 2 bases; bases with no gene match: 9. This CDR3 spans 18 amino acids. The CDR3 DNA reads as TGTGCTAGTGGTTTGAGGGGACTAGCGGGACACGGGGCCGGGGAGCTGTTTTTT. It codes for CASGLRGLAGHGAGELFF.

The chain is built from TRBV5-1 and TRBJ2-5; D might be TRBD1 (5 bases). This CDR3 is 12 amino acids long. The V end was cut by 2 bases, the J end by 3 bases, with 5 bases between. Germline V lookup: CDR1 SGHRS, CDR2 YFSETQ. The CDR3 DNA sequence: TGCGCCAGCAGCTTCAGGGAAGAGACCCAGTACTTC. Protein sequence: CASSFREETQYF.

In this sample, this clone turned up once. V and J are TRBV10-2 and TRBJ2-3; maybe TRBD1 (5 bases). Trimming removed 10 bases at V and 9 bases at J, with 17 bases between. This CDR3 spans 12 amino acids. Germline-derived CDR1 and CDR2 are WSHSY and SAAADI. CDR3 sequence reads: CATIGQPGTQYF. The CDR3 nucleotides read TGCGCCACCATTGGCCAGCCAGGGACGCAGTATTTT.

J is TRBJ2-1 and V is TRBV11-2; TRBD2 matches 11 bases. The V gene's germline CDR1 is SGHAT and CDR2 FQNNGV. V gave up 0 bases and J gave up 7 bases; unmatched junction bases: 5. The CDR3 length is 16 residues. The CDR3 here is CASSLDSGRAGNEQFF. Written as DNA, the CDR3 is TGTGCCAGCAGCTTAGATAGCGGGAGGGCGGGGAATGAGCAGTTCTTC. Combining the CDR3 with reference TRBV11-2 and TRBJ2-1 gives the whole variable domain EAGVAQSPRYKIIEKRQSVAFWCNPISGHATLYWYQQILGQGPKLLIQFQNNGVVDDSQLPKDRFSAERLKGVDSTLKIQPAKLEDSAVYLCASSLDSGRAGNEQFFGPGTRLTVL.

The rearrangement uses TRBV25-1 and TRBJ2-7; D possibly corresponds to TRBD2 (7 bases). Per germline, CDR1 MGHDK and CDR2 SYGVNS. Trimming removed 6 bases from V and 0 bases from J, with 12 bases in between. CDR3 length: 14 amino acids. The CDR3 protein is CASSWEGGSYEQYF. The DNA of the CDR3 is TGTGCCAGCAGCTGGGAGGGGGGCTCCTACGAGCAGTACTTC.

V is TRBV19 and J is TRBJ1-4, with TRBD1 as a possible D gene (6 bases). The CDR3 sequence is 15 residues long. In germline, CDR1 is LNHDA, CDR2 SQIVND (reference sequence). Trimming took 10 bases from V and 0 from J, leaving 15 bases between them. The CDR3 sequence is CATKGGPTTNEKLFF. The CDR3 coding sequence is TGTGCCACCAAGGGGGGGCCGACAACTAATGAAAAACTGTTTTTT. The full variable domain, with the rest looked up from reference TRBV19 and TRBJ1-4, is DGGITQSPKYLFRKEGQNVTLSCEQNLNHDAMYWYRQDPGQGLRLIYYSQIVNDFQKGDIAEGYSVSREKKESFPLTVTSAQKNPTAFYLCATKGGPTTNEKLFFGSGTQLSVL.

This chain joins TRBV19 and TRBJ1-4; the D gene is possibly TRBD1 (6 bases). The V gene's germline CDR1 is LNHDA and CDR2 SQIVND (reference sequence). Trimming took 3 bases from V and 14 from J, leaving 16 bases between them. The CDR3 is 13 amino acids. CDR3 bases: TGTGCCAGTAGTATGACAGACAGGTTAGGGCTGTTTTTT. Translated: CASSMTDRLGLFF.

The chain uses TRBV5-1 and TRBJ1-1; D is unresolved. With 4 bases removed from V and 2 bases from J, the gap between germline ends came to 21 bases. Germline V gives CDR1 SGHRS, CDR2 YFSETQ. The CDR3 loop spans 17 amino acids. This chain's CDR3 is CASSTNGWFFNNTEAFF. The DNA for the CDR3 is TGCGCCAGCAGCACCAACGGGTGGTTTTTTAATAACACTGAAGCTTTCTTT.

The chain is built from TRBV6-6 and TRBJ1-1; D possibly corresponds to TRBD1 (5 bases). Germline values: CDR1 MNHNY, CDR2 SVGAGI (reference sequence). The CDR3 consists of 12 residues. The germline V and J ends were trimmed by 7 bases and 5 bases, with 11 bases remaining between them. CDR3 coding DNA: TGTGCCAGCACCTACGGGGGGACTGAAGCTTTCTTT. Residues: CASTYGGTEAFF.

The rearrangement joins TRBV24-1 to TRBJ2-7, with D maybe TRBD1 (6 bases). Germline V gene sequence: CDR1 KGHDR, CDR2 SFDVKD. The CDR3 is made up of 14 amino acids. V lost 12 bases, J lost 11 bases, and 28 bases lay in between. In nucleotides, the CDR3 is TGTGCCGCCAACTTACAGGGCCAGAGGGGTCGGGAGTACGTC. Translation gives CAANLQGQRGREYV.

V and J are TRBV2 and TRBJ2-7, with 8 bases matching TRBD2. J lost 5 bases, V lost 7 bases, and 7 bases had no gene match. The length of the CDR3 is 13 residues. The germline V gene encodes CDR1 SNHLY and CDR2 FYNNEI. CDR3 loop: CASTSGSTDEQYF. CDR3 DNA: TGTGCCAGCACCAGCGGGAGCACCGACGAGCAGTACTTC.

For this clone: This sample includes further DNA sequences coding for the same CDR3. The chain recombines TRBV9 with TRBJ2-1, with TRBD2 identical over 12 bases. Germline trimming cut 0 bases from V and 2 bases from J; bases unmatched to any gene: 0. Germline V gene lookup returns CDR1 SGDLS and CDR2 YYNGEE. The CDR3 is 16 residues long. In DNA form, the CDR3 reads TGTGCCAGCAGCGTAGGACTAGCGGGAGCCTACAATGAGCAGTTCTTC. It yields the protein CASSVGLAGAYNEQFF.

V and J are TRBV12-3 or TRBV12-4 and TRBJ2-1; TRBD2 matches 8 bases. Trimming removed 3 bases from V and 6 bases from J; junction bases left unmatched: 1. The CDR3 has 13 residues. CDR3 in DNA: TGTGCCAGCAGTTTTGCGGGGGGCAATGAGCAGTTCTTC. It is translated as CASSFAGGNEQFF.

The chain uses TRBV7-3 and TRBJ2-1; TRBD1 is a possible D gene (6 bases). Trimming removed 3 bases from V and 0 bases from J, with 15 bases in between. Germline V gene lookup returns CDR1 SGHTA and CDR2 FQGTGA. This CDR3 is 17 amino acids long. CDR3 loop: CASSLAHVRGSYNEQFF. DNA of the CDR3: TGTGCCAGCAGCTTGGCCCACGTCAGGGGCTCCTACAATGAGCAGTTCTTC.